The T cell receptor beta chain under discussion was sequenced for a study of cytomegalovirus exposure and HLA in healthy donors (dated by TCRdb to the late 2010s). Concerning the study at large: An earlier analysis of several hundred of the donors reported approximately 270 Gb of sequence data and around 110 million unique TCR beta sequences from about 179 million T cells. Roughly 300 gigabases of sequencing data and some 85 million unique TCR sequences were included in an early release covering 550 to 650 HLA-typed donors. Of the 350 to 400 genotyped donors, approximately 83% fell in the genetic ancestry cluster associated with self-reported Caucasian donors. The study was designed to test whether signatures of past pathogen exposure could be identified by cataloging public T cell receptors. The T cell repertoires of some 700 subjects were profiled by immunosequencing and related to cytomegalovirus serostatus. Besides the first cohort of roughly 700 subjects, a separate validation cohort made up of about 120 different subjects was used. To predict cytomegalovirus infection status, the study brought together high-throughput TCR immunosequencing, statistical association of individual TCRs with disease status, and machine learning. To study patterns of TCR occurrence, a later analysis re-analyzed previously published TCR beta repertoires from around 660 donors and added high-resolution HLA genotyping. In the later analysis, no new phenotypic data were used to find candidate immune exposures; instead, reliance was placed on TCR beta sequences and their occurrence across donors. An earlier analysis of nearly 600 of the donors applied high-throughput TCR beta sequencing to assess whether each TCR beta V gene segment acted as functional or pseudogenic. Alongside the repertoire data, information on donor age, sex, ethnicity and CMV serostatus was compiled. Genome-wide SNP genotypes for about 65% of the 666 donors were used in a later genetic analysis, which treated that subset as a discovery cohort. Every discovery cohort repertoire had been produced on one sequencing platform. HLA typing included class I and class II loci at four-digit resolution. Typing coverage varied by locus: 629-630 donors for A, B, C, DRB1 and DQB1; around 560 for DQA1; around 570 for DPA1; more than 450 for DPB1. Several DR-DQ haplotypes were handled as single units for association and clustering because linkage in the cohort was strong. Among about 410 genotyped donors of the cohort, an average of about 220,000 unique TCR beta nucleotide sequences was sequenced per donor, of which about 18% were non-productive.

What the work shows at the level of the full study, not this receptor alone: In this cohort, only TCR beta chains were sequenced, and detectable features were limited by the absence of alpha or paired-chain data. Because counts were too low, approximately 18 rarely observed V segments, including chromosome 9 orphons, were excluded from the earlier analysis of 587 of the donors. Specific HLA alleles were associated with 16,951 TCR beta sequences at a false discovery rate of 0.05 in a later analysis. Compared with the approximately 600-donor mean, donors in an Asian-associated ancestry cluster had fewer N-insertions in productive TCRs, according to a later genetic analysis. Linkage disequilibrium might explain the correlated functional status among segregating V segments, but an unknown experimental factor could not be ruled out. HLA typing was unavailable for some donors at each locus, so association tests used only the typed subset. Most TCR sequences were seen in very few donors, while some public TCRs were found in many individuals. Cytomegalovirus status was reported to be diagnosed by the classifier with high specificity and sensitivity in both the original and validation cohorts. Some IMGT-functional V segments, including TRBV6-2 and TRBV6-3, could not be told apart with the 87-base-pair reads, so those segments were excluded. When HLA alleles, especially DR and DQ, strongly co-occurred, TCR associations were difficult to assign to individual alleles. The presence/absence analyses assumed that sequencing depth was roughly uniform across donors, and that assumption may not be true. In a later genetic analysis, a missense DCLRE1C variant was associated with V-gene and J-gene trimming of TCR beta chains, and the association was replicated in an independent cohort. The only immune exposure information available for the cohort was CMV serostatus. In a later analysis, several top co-occurrence clusters were reported to appear linked to parvovirus B19, influenza, CMV and Epstein-Barr virus. Compared with equally common non-associated chains, HLA-associated TCR beta chains in a later analysis were more clonally expanded and had lower generation probabilities. Most CMV-associated TCR beta chains appeared to be HLA-restricted in a later analysis, and the HLA associations seemed to be driven largely by CMV exposure. The study gave a list of roughly 150 TCR beta chains associated with cytomegalovirus. A later analysis found that TCR association rates varied across HLA loci, with DRB1 alleles showing the most associated TCRs and HLA-C alleles the fewest. The sequencing pipeline was judged likely to have produced a cluster of highly shared sequence variants as a technical artifact. In vitro tests confirmed that a few of the cytomegalovirus-associated TCR beta chains recognize cytomegalovirus antigens. A further reported finding was that TCR beta sequences accurately predicted the HLA-A and HLA-B alleles for most subjects in the first cohort. Broadly in line with IMGT annotations, most TCR beta V segments showed up in productive rearrangements about 90% or about 30% of the time in an earlier analysis of several hundred of the donors. The authors suggested that the approach could potentially be generalized to other disease states and immunological phenotypes.

Only a few counts were recorded for this clone. The clone's antigen remains unknown. Within one base of it there is no much larger clone, and no base qualities were kept. The library was obtained by the immunoSEQ multiplex PCR assay. The multiplex PCR relied on a mix of 60 forward primers for TCR Vbeta segments and 13 reverse primers for TCR Jbeta segments. The CDR3 region of rearranged TCR beta genes was amplified from genomic DNA with a multiplex PCR assay. The amplified TCR beta libraries were sequenced on the Illumina HiSeq System as 87-base-pair reads. In the paper's pipeline: In a later analysis, 77 million or so unique TCR beta chains were counted across the roughly 610 repertoires, and about 9.9 million of these chains were shared by at least two donors. Raw reads were error-corrected and collapsed into unique sequences with a nearest-neighbor algorithm that merged closely related sequences to remove PCR and sequencing errors. V, D and J gene segments were assigned by aligning CDR3 sequences to IMGT reference sequences. For a sequence to be retained, a match of at least six nucleotides to both a V gene segment and a J gene segment was required. Rearrangements were called productive when the CDR3 lacked stop codons and stayed in frame with V and J; all others were non-productive. CDR3 was defined by IMGT convention, running from the second conserved V-encoded cysteine to the conserved J-encoded phenylalanine. Sequences without an unambiguous match to a single V gene segment were excluded from the earlier analysis of a few hundred of the donors. An earlier analysis of under 750 of the donors called V segments functional above 56.7% productive rearrangements and segregating when the between-donor standard deviation exceeded 5%. A statistical classification framework was developed to diagnose cytomegalovirus status using the catalog of TCR beta chain sequences. A later analysis assigned V and J genes by comparing TCR nucleotide sequences with IMGT/GENE-DB human TR gene sequences. Using the TCRdist pipeline, a later analysis assigned CDR3 sequences along with most-parsimonious VDJ recombination scenarios. In a later analysis, every TCR beta chain was defined by the combination of its CDR3 amino acid sequence and its V-gene family, and reads without a unique V-gene family were dropped. As a way to deal with suspected cross-contamination and a sequencing artifact, a later analysis dropped 450 to 700 nucleotide sequences that were highly shared and had low generation probability. For each public chain, a later analysis derived a clonal expansion index from normalized ranks of inferred template counts within each repertoire. In a later analysis, generation probabilities were computed with a VDJ recombination model fitted to out-of-frame rearrangements, and the resulting probabilities were checked against IGoR. In a later analysis, hypergeometric tests were used to score TCR-TCR, TCR-HLA and TCR-CMV co-occurrence, with a repertoire-size bias correction applied to TCR pairs. In a later analysis, false discovery rates were estimated by permuting HLA or CMV assignments 20 times. A later analysis grouped co-occurring TCRs with DBSCAN, adding TCRdist sequence similarity when clustering within HLA-allele-positive subsets. Repertoires with fewer than 30,000 or more than 120,000 public chains were left out of co-occurrence clustering, as were five repertoires with anomalous nucleotide sharing. Not all clones reach the TCRdb copy of this immuneACCESS table, which keeps in-frame sequences only. Checked studies attribute under half of the gap to unresolved V genes and leave the rest unexplained. D and trimming come from the DNA, and the V and J calls and clone size come from that table. The sample profile shows about 190,000 clones; just under 75% of them were found once. The top ten clonotypes cover 2.5% to 4% of the sample.

Reading the germline V gene gives CDR1 SGHAT and CDR2 FQNNGV. Its CDR3 holds 12 amino acids, cysteine through phenylalanine. Just CDR3 DNA is preserved here, 36 bases in frame from base 1. The V end gives up 10 bases and the J end 3 bases, leaving 2 bases in the junction not matched to a gene. The cohort consisted of fewer than 700 healthy bone marrow donors. At the time of sampling, every cohort member was nominally healthy, though immune exposures that went unrecorded were likely present. The donor was CMV seropositive and was included in the group of approximately 310 seropositive cohort members. Each donor provided a peripheral blood sample, and peripheral blood mononuclear cells were used for TCR beta sequencing. The Qiagen DNeasy Blood Extraction Kit was used to extract genomic DNA from the blood cell samples.

The sequenced sample was PBMCs. This TCR derives from a woman aged 25 to 39 in good health and CMV-seropositive. This chain is built from TRBV11-2 and TRBJ2-2; the central 7 bases match TRBD1. DNA sequence: TGTGCCACCCAGGGGGACACCGGGGAGCTGTTTTTT. This translates into CATQGDTGELFF.